Listed here are 29 T cell receptor beta chains from one sample, sequenced in a study of human T cells and chemical hapten exposure (dated by TCRdb to the early 2020s). Read against the paper, the sample's time point label means: patch test 2, 6 weeks after DPC sensitization. The label giving this sample's treatment or condition can be read as: therapeutic diphenylcyclopropenone sensitization with weekly scalp DPC. The protocol used for the library was RACE. Sequencing was performed on a NextSeq 500. TCRdb passed the public sequencing reads through fastp at Q25 and MiXCR, retaining productive beta sequences. Here each entry gathers all rows of one CDR3 protein and keeps the most common genes and DNA. This sample holds 110,000 to 150,000 distinct CDR3 sequences; about 12% were observed only once. Under 1.5% of the sample is held by the ten biggest clonotypes. This specimen was whole blood, taken in connection with sensitization to the hapten diphenylcyclopropenone (DPC). Receptors were obtained from a woman between 50 and 59 years old with alopecia areata. Some clones in this sample may be carry-over from other donors' samples.

This clonotype has just a few counts. This sequence joins TRBV27 and TRBJ2-1; 10 nucleotides align to TRBD1. Germline CDR1 MNHEY, CDR2 SMNVEV (reference sequence). This CDR3 has 17 amino acids. The junction had 10 bases not matched to a gene; V was cut back by 6 bases and J by 2 bases. DNA of the CDR3: TGTGCCAGCAGCCGCAAATCGGGACAGGGGCCCTACAATGAGCAGTTCTTC. Translating it yields CASSRKSGQGPYNEQFF.

This clonotype was observed a few times. This sequence joins TRBV7-8 and TRBJ2-7; TRBD1 might be the D (6 bases). V was shortened by 5 bases and J by 2 bases, with 13 bases between the two germline ends. This CDR3 region has 14 residues. Germline CDR1 and CDR2: SGHVS and FQNEAQ. CDR3 protein: CASSKDSSPYEQYF. The CDR3 DNA sequence: TGTGCCAGCAGCAAGGACAGCTCTCCCTACGAGCAGTACTTC. Supplemented by reference TRBV7-8 and TRBJ2-7, the full variable domain reads GAGVSQSPRYKVAKRGQDVALRCDPISGHVSLFWYQQALGQGPEFLTYFQNEAQLDKSGLPSDRFFAERPEGSVSTLKIQRTQQEDSAVYLCASSKDSSPYEQYFGPGTRLTVT.

In its sample, this clonotype was seen a few times. This chain links TRBV19 with TRBJ2-1; 13 bases align to TRBD2. Germline CDR1 LNHDA, CDR2 SQIVND (reference sequence). The CDR3 loop spans 17 amino acids. Germline trimming cut 4 bases from V and 7 bases from J; bases unmatched to any gene: 10. This CDR3 reads CASSTSLLAGGLNEQFF. In DNA form, the CDR3 reads TGTGCCAGTAGTACCTCCCTACTAGCGGGAGGGCTGAATGAGCAGTTCTTC.

The chain links TRBV6-5 to TRBJ1-2, with D unresolved. Trimming took off 0 bases at V and 4 bases at J, with 12 bases between the two ends. Looked up from germline, CDR1 is MNHEY and CDR2 is SVGAGI. CDR3 length: 15 amino acids. CDR3 loop: CASSYSWTELYGYTF. The CDR3 nucleotides read TGTGCCAGCAGTTACTCTTGGACGGAACTCTATGGCTACACCTTC.

The chain recombines TRBV27 with TRBJ2-7, with unresolved D. Germline CDR1 reads MNHEY; CDR2 reads SMNVEV (reference sequence). V gave up 3 bases and J gave up 1 base, with 10 bases separating them. There are 14 residues in the CDR3. In nucleotides, the CDR3 is TGTGCCAGCAGTTTGGGCAGGTTATCCTACGAGCAGTACTTC. Its protein is CASSLGRLSYEQYF.

This clonotype has a handful of counts. This chain connects TRBV6-2 or TRBV6-3 to TRBJ2-5; D possibly uses TRBD1 or TRBD2 (6 bases each). Germline V CDR1 and CDR2: MNHEY, SVGEGT. Trimming pared 2 bases from V and 2 bases from J, leaving 9 bases between. This CDR3 spans 14 amino acids. The chain's CDR3 is CASSYRRGQETQYF. CDR3 in DNA: TGTGCCAGCAGTTACAGGAGGGGGCAAGAGACCCAGTACTTC.

The chain uses TRBV6-1 and TRBJ1-5; no definite D call. The CDR3 has 13 amino acids. V was shortened by 4 bases and J by 6 bases, with 10 bases between the two germline ends. Germline values: CDR1 MNHNS, CDR2 SASEGT. The CDR3 is CASSVDIPQPQHF. DNA for the CDR3: TGTGCCAGCAGTGTCGACATTCCTCAGCCCCAGCATTTT.

There are many counts of this clonotype. The rearrangement uses TRBV12-3 or TRBV12-4 and TRBJ2-7, with 15 bases aligning to TRBD2. With V trimmed by 6 bases and J by 7 bases, 4 bases remained unmatched. CDR3 length: 14 residues. The DNA of the CDR3 is TGTGCCAGCAGACTGGGACTAGCGGGAGGTGAGCAGTACTTC. Its translation: CASRLGLAGGEQYF.

Only a few counts were recorded for this clonotype. The rearrangement links TRBV2 to TRBJ1-2, with a possible D match to TRBD1 (6 bases). This CDR3 comprises 17 residues. CDR1 is SNHLY and CDR2 is FYNNEI in the germline V gene. Trimming cost V 4 bases and J 5 bases, with 23 bases left between them. The CDR3, as DNA: TGTGCCAGCAGTGCAACGCTTGGACGCAGGACAGAGTATGGCTACACCTTC. Protein product: CASSATLGRRTEYGYTF.

This clonotype was seen more than once but under ten times. The chain uses TRBV11-2 and TRBJ2-2; D ambiguous. V shed 5 bases and J shed 3 bases, with 10 bases lying between them. The CDR3 contains 14 residues. Germline lookup yields CDR1 SGHAT and CDR2 FQNNGV. The CDR3 nucleotides read TGTGCCAGCAGCCGACTGGGATACACCGGGGAGCTGTTTTTT. The encoded protein is CASSRLGYTGELFF.

This clonotype was picked up many times. The chain employs TRBV5-1 and TRBJ2-7, with 12 bases fitting TRBD2. The V gene end was trimmed by 0 bases and the J gene end by 4 bases; junction bases not matched to a gene: 2. The CDR3 has 15 amino acids. CDR1 and CDR2 (germline): SGHRS, YFSETQ. The CDR3 nucleotides read TGCGCCAGCAGCTTGGATACTAGCGGGAGGTACGAGCAGTACTTC. This sequence encodes CASSLDTSGRYEQYF. The whole variable domain, filled in from reference TRBV5-1 and TRBJ2-7, reads KAGVTQTPRYLIKTRGQQVTLSCSPISGHRSVSWYQQTPGQGLQFLFEYFSETQRNKGNFPGRFSGRQFSNSRSEMNVSTLELGDSALYLCASSLDTSGRYEQYFGPGTRLTVT.

The chain is built from TRBV5-4 and TRBJ2-5, with 8 bases identical to TRBD2. CDR1 is SGHNT and CDR2 is YYREEE in the germline V gene (reference sequence). CDR3 length: 17 amino acids. V gave up 0 bases and J gave up 1 base; unmatched junction bases: 8. The CDR3 here is CASSLAGLAGPQETQYF. CDR3 bases: TGTGCCAGCAGCTTGGCCGGATTAGCGGGACCCCAAGAGACCCAGTACTTC.

This clonotype has a count of ten or more. This rearrangement joins TRBV2 to TRBJ2-7, with D possibly TRBD2 on 7 matching bases. V lost 7 bases, J lost 2 bases, and 18 bases lay in between. The germline V gene has CDR1 SNHLY and CDR2 FYNNEI. The CDR3 covers 15 residues. The CDR3 DNA is TGTGCCAGCACCCCAGTTGGGGGGGCCACCTACGAGCAGTACTTC. It specifies CASTPVGGATYEQYF.

A few counts support this clonotype. The rearrangement links TRBV7-9 to TRBJ2-5; 7 bases agree with TRBD1. Germline V lookup: CDR1 SEHNR, CDR2 FQNEAQ (reference sequence). Trimming removed 5 bases from V and 1 base from J; junction bases left unmatched: 4. The CDR3 is 14 amino acids. This CDR3 reads CASSPGQAQETQYF. The CDR3 nucleotides are TGTGCCAGCAGCCCCGGACAGGCCCAAGAGACCCAGTACTTC.

CDR3 protein: CASSLKRTENYGYTF. CDR3 coding DNA: TGTGCCAGCAGTTTAAAACGGACCGAGAACTATGGCTACACCTTC. This chain uses TRBV27 with TRBJ1-2; D unresolved. Germline-derived CDR1 and CDR2 are MNHEY and SMNVEV (reference sequence). The CDR3 runs to 15 residues. The V end was cut by 2 bases, the J end by 2 bases, with 12 bases between.

This chain joins TRBV3-1 and TRBJ1-3; D possibly corresponds to TRBD1 (5 bases). This CDR3 contains 16 residues. Germline lookup yields CDR1 LGHDT and CDR2 YNNKEL (reference sequence). The V and J ends lost 4 bases and 0 bases respectively, with 13 bases between them. CDR3 bases: TGTGCCAGCAGCCCCGAGGGGAAGACCTCTGGAAACACCATATATTTT. Translated: CASSPEGKTSGNTIYF. Full variable domain (rest looked up from reference TRBV3-1 and TRBJ1-3): DTAVSQTPKYLVTQMGNDKSIKCEQNLGHDTMYWYKQDSKKFLKIMFSYNNKELIINETVPNRFSPKSPDKAHLNLHINSLELGDSAVYFCASSPEGKTSGNTIYFGEGSWLTVV.

This clonotype was detected ten times or more. This chain joins TRBV5-1 and TRBJ2-7, with 11 positions matching TRBD2. CDR1 and CDR2 (germline): SGHRS, YFSETQ. J gave up 1 base and V 2 bases, and 2 bases lay outside the gene matches. The length of the CDR3 is 15 residues. CDR3 DNA: TGCGCCAGCAGCTTAATAGCGGGAGGGTCCTACGAGCAGTACTTC. Its protein product is CASSLIAGGSYEQYF.

The V call is TRBV7-6, the J call TRBJ2-3, with D perhaps TRBD2 (5 bases). This CDR3 is built from 14 residues. V lost 7 bases to trimming and J lost 2 bases, with 13 bases between them. CDR1 and CDR2 (germline): SGHVS, FNYEAQ. Here the CDR3 reads CASTLDSFTDTQYF. The CDR3 DNA follows: TGTGCCAGCACTCTGGACTCATTCACAGATACGCAGTATTTT.

The sample holds a few counts of this clonotype. The chain carries TRBV29-1 and TRBJ2-5; 7 positions match TRBD1. V shed 7 bases, J shed 5 bases, and the junction held 7 bases outside the gene matches. Per germline, CDR1 SQVTM and CDR2 ANQGSEA. The CDR3 sequence is 12 residues long. The CDR3 nucleotides read TGCAGCGCCAACAGGGGAAGGGAGACCCAGTACTTC. This gives the protein CSANRGRETQYF.

This clonotype was observed a handful of times. The chain carries TRBV11-3 and TRBJ2-3; TRBD2 aligns across 10 bases. With 10 bases clipped from V and 2 bases from J, the junction kept 12 bases outside the gene matches. Germline V gene data show CDR1 as SGHNT and CDR2 as YENEEA. CDR3 length: 16 amino acids. The CDR3 is CATPRLAGDLTDTQYF. For the CDR3, the DNA is TGTGCCACTCCCAGGCTAGCGGGAGACCTCACAGATACGCAGTATTTT. Full variable domain (outside the CDR3, taken from reference TRBV11-3 and TRBJ2-3): EAGVVQSPRYKIIEKKQPVAFWCNPISGHNTLYWYLQNLGQGPELLIRYENEEAVDDSQLPKDRFSAERLKGVDSTLKIQPAELGDSAVYLCATPRLAGDLTDTQYFGPGTRLTVL.

This clonotype was seen a handful of times. J is TRBJ1-1 and V is TRBV7-8; 11 positions match TRBD1. V gave up 4 bases and J gave up 6 bases; unmatched junction bases: 13. Germline V gene sequence: CDR1 SGHVS, CDR2 FQNEAQ. The length of the CDR3 is 17 residues. Written as DNA, the CDR3 is TGTGCCAGCAGCTGGAGGGGACAGGGGGGGTACTTGGCTGAAGCTTTCTTT. Residues: CASSWRGQGGYLAEAFF.

The genes are TRBV27 and TRBJ2-3; possible D gene TRBD2, 6 bases. The CDR3 consists of 15 residues. CDR1 and CDR2 (germline): MNHEY, SMNVEV (reference sequence). Deletions cut 5 bases from V and 11 bases from J, with 23 bases between. CDR3 sequence: CASSGIRGMTYKQYF. The CDR3 region has the DNA TGTGCCAGCAGTGGTATCCGCGGGATGACCTATAAGCAGTATTTT.

This clonotype has at least ten counts. J is TRBJ2-2 and V is TRBV18, with TRBD2 matching over 14 bases. Trimming removed 4 bases from V and 5 bases from J; junction bases left unmatched: 15. Germline CDR1 is KGHSH and CDR2 is LQKENI. The CDR3 runs to 20 residues. The CDR3 nucleotides are TGTGCCAGCTCACTTGCGGACAGGGGGACTAGCGGGAGCCGAACCGGGGAGCTGTTTTTT. This encodes CASSLADRGTSGSRTGELFF.

This clonotype was recorded a few times. J is TRBJ2-2 and V is TRBV11-2, with D unresolved. Trimming pared 4 bases from V and 2 bases from J, leaving 8 bases between. CDR1 is SGHAT, CDR2 FQNNGV, per germline. The CDR3 runs 14 residues. The CDR3 DNA is TGTGCCAGCAGCTCCCAACCTAACACCGGGGAGCTGTTTTTT. This sequence encodes CASSSQPNTGELFF.

This clonotype was picked up a small number of times. This chain connects TRBV5-1 to TRBJ1-3; 9 nucleotides match TRBD1. The V gene end was trimmed by 4 bases and the J gene end by 4 bases; junction bases not matched to a gene: 9. This CDR3 is built from 16 residues. The germline CDR1 and CDR2 sequences are SGHRS and YFSETQ. The DNA for the CDR3 is TGCGCCAGCAGCCCCCGGGACAGGGCCGGCGGAAACACCATATATTTT. This gives the protein CASSPRDRAGGNTIYF.

This clonotype has at least ten counts. The chain uses TRBV10-3 and TRBJ2-1, with 7 bases that match TRBD1. Germline lookup yields CDR1 ENHRY and CDR2 SYGVKD. The CDR3 totals 11 residues. The trim removed 11 bases at V and 6 bases at J, leaving 4 bases unmatched. CDR3 in DNA: TGTGCCGTGGGACAGTTCAATGAGCAGTTCTTC. It specifies CAVGQFNEQFF.

This clonotype was counted a few times. The chain employs TRBV6-4 and TRBJ1-4; possibly TRBD1 for D (6 bases). Trimming left V 6 bases short and J 17 bases short, with 19 bases between. The CDR3 has 12 residues. Germline CDR1 is MRHNA and CDR2 is SNTAGT. The CDR3 is CASRHPGQTPFF. CDR3 coding DNA: TGTGCCAGCAGACATCCGGGACAAACGCCATTTTTT.

The rearrangement joins TRBV28 to TRBJ2-7; D may be TRBD1 or TRBD2 (6 bases each). V lost 5 bases and J 6 bases, leaving 20 bases between the germline ends. The length of the CDR3 is 15 residues. Germline CDR1 is MDHEN and CDR2 is SYDVKM. The CDR3 here is CASSPGGLGGIEQYF. CDR3 nucleotides: TGTGCCAGCAGTCCTGGCGGCTTGGGGGGCATCGAGCAGTACTTC.

The chain is built from TRBV28 and TRBJ2-3; 10 bases align to TRBD2. V lost 6 bases, J lost 4 bases, and 4 bases stayed unmatched. The CDR3 runs 14 residues. CDR1 and CDR2 from the germline V gene are MDHEN and SYDVKM. CDR3 region: CASRAGGPADTQYF. Written as DNA, the CDR3 is TGTGCCAGCAGAGCGGGAGGGCCTGCAGATACGCAGTATTTT.